The present TCR beta chain was sequenced within a study of monozygotic twins with inflammatory bowel disease. Worth noting for this clonotype: No antigen is known for it.

TCRdb re-called the 5' RACE reads; every CDR3 protein appears as one record, without DNA. In total, the table holds over 200,000 distinct CDR3 sequences. The germline CDR1 and CDR2 sequences are SGHTA and FQGNSA. The CDR3 consists of 14 residues. The study, taken as a whole, reports: Among twins, concordant and discordant pairs did not differ in repertoire similarity, possibly from limited power.

This chain connects TRBV7-2 to TRBJ1-2. The TCR sequence derives from a human donor with ulcerative colitis or Crohn's disease, or a healthy co-twin of an affected twin (not recorded which). Sequencing was performed on blood. This CDR3 reads CASSLASVGYGYTF.